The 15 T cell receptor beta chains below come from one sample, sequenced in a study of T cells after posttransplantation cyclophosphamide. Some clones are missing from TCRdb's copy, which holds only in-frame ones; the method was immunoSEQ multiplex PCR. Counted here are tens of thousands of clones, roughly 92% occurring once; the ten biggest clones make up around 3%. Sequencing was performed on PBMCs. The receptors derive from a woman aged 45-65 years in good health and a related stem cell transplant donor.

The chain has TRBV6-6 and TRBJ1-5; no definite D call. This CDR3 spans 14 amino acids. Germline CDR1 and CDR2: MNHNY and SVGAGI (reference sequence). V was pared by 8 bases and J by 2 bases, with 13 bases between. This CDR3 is CASYPHGGNQPQHF. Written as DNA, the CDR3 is TGTGCCAGCTACCCCCATGGAGGCAATCAGCCCCAGCATTTT.

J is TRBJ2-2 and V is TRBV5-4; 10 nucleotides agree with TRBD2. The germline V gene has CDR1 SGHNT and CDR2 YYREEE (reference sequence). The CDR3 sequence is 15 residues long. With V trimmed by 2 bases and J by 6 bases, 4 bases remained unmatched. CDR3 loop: CASSLAGGPSGELFF. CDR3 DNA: TGTGCCAGCAGCTTAGCGGGGGGGCCTTCCGGGGAGCTGTTTTTT.

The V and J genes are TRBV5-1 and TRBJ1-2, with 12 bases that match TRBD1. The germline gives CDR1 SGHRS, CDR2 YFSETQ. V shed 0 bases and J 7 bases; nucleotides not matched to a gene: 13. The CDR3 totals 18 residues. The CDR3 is CASSLEGVKGTGGVGYTF. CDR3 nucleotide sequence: TGCGCCAGCAGCTTGGAAGGGGTCAAAGGGACAGGGGGCGTTGGCTACACCTTC. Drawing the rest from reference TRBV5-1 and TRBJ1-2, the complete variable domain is KAGVTQTPRYLIKTRGQQVTLSCSPISGHRSVSWYQQTPGQGLQFLFEYFSETQRNKGNFPGRFSGRQFSNSRSEMNVSTLELGDSALYLCASSLEGVKGTGGVGYTFGSGTRLTVV.

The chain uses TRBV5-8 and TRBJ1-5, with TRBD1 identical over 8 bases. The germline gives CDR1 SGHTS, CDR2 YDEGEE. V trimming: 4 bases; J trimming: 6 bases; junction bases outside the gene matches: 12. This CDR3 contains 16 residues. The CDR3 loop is CASSPPDRVSGQPQHF. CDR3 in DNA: TGTGCCAGCAGCCCACCGGACAGGGTGAGCGGTCAGCCCCAGCATTTT.

The chain's CDR3 is CASYGGDSRRDSPLHF. In nucleotides, the CDR3 is TGTGCCAGCTATGGGGGGGACTCCCGGAGGGATTCACCCCTCCACTTT. J is TRBJ1-6 and V is TRBV27, with D possibly TRBD1 on 5 matching bases. The germline V and J ends were trimmed by 8 bases and 8 bases, with 22 bases remaining between them. Germline V gene lookup returns CDR1 MNHEY and CDR2 SMNVEV (reference sequence). The CDR3 is made up of 16 amino acids.

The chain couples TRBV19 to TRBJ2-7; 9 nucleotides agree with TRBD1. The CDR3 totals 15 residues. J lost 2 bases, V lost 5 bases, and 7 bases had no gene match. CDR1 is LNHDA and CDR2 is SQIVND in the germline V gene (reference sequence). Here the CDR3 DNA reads TGTGCCAGTAGTTTCGGGACAGGGCGGACCTACGAGCAGTACTTC. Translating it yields CASSFGTGRTYEQYF.

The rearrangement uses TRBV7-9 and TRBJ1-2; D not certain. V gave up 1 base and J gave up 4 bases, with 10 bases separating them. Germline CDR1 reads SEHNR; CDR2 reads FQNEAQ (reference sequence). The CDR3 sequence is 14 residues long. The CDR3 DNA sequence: TGTGCCAGCAGCTTAGTGGTCGGAGCCTATGGCTACACCTTC. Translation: CASSLVVGAYGYTF. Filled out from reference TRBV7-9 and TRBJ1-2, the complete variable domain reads DTGVSQNPRHKITKRGQNVTFRCDPISEHNRLYWYRQTLGQGPEFLTYFQNEAQLEKSRLLSDRFSAERPKGSFSTLEIQRTEQGDSAMYLCASSLVVGAYGYTFGSGTRLTVV.

CDR3 sequence reads: CASASSGEPYQPQHF. For the CDR3, the DNA is TGTGCTAGTGCCTCCTCGGGGGAACCATATCAGCCCCAGCATTTT. The chain recombines TRBV12-5 with TRBJ1-5, with D possibly matching TRBD1 (5 bases). The CDR3 extends over 15 amino acids. Trimming cost V 7 bases and J 5 bases, with 18 bases left between them. Germline V CDR1 and CDR2: LGHNT, FRNRAP.

The CDR3 DNA follows: TGTGCCAGCAGCCCTAGCGGGGGGCGCAGTAACTATGGCTACACCTTC. Residues: CASSPSGGRSNYGYTF. This rearrangement joins TRBV5-4 to TRBJ1-2; the D gene is possibly TRBD1 (6 bases). V shed 4 bases and J shed 1 base, with 17 bases lying between them. CDR1 and CDR2 from the germline V gene are SGHNT and YYREEE (reference sequence). The CDR3 covers 16 residues. The full variable domain, in which reference TRBV5-4 and TRBJ1-2 provide the parts outside the CDR3, is ETGVTQSPTHLIKTRGQQVTLRCSSQSGHNTVSWYQQALGQGPQFIFQYYREEENGRGNFPPRFSGLQFPNYSSELNVNALELDDSALYLCASSPSGGRSNYGYTFGSGTRLTVV.

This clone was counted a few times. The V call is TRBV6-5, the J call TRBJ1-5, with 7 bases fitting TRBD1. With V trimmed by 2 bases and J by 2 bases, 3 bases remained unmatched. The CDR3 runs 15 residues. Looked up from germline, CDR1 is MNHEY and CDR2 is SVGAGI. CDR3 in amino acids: CASSYDRAGNQPQHF. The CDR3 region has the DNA TGTGCCAGCAGTTACGACAGGGCCGGCAATCAGCCCCAGCATTTT.

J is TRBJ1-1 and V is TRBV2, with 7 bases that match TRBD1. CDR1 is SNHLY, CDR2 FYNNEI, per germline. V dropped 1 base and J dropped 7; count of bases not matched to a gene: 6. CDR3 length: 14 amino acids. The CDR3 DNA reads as TGTGCCAGCAGTGAAGGCAGGGGGATTGATGAAGCTTTCTTT. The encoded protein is CASSEGRGIDEAFF.

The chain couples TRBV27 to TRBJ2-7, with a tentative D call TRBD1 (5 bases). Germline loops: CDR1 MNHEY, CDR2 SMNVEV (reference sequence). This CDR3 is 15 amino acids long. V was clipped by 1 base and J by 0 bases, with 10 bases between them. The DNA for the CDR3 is TGTGCCAGCAGTTTATGGGCAGGGCCCTCCTACGAGCAGTACTTC. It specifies CASSLWAGPSYEQYF.

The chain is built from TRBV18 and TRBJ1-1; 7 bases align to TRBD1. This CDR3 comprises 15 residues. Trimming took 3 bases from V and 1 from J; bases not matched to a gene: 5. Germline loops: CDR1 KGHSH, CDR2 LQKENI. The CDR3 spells CASSPPGGENTEAFF. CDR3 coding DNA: TGTGCCAGCTCACCGCCAGGGGGTGAGAACACTGAAGCTTTCTTT. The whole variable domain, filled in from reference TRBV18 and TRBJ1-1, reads NAGVMQNPRHLVRRRGQEARLRCSPMKGHSHVYWYRQLPEEGLKFMVYLQKENIIDESGMPKERFSAEFPKEGPSILRIQQVVRGDSAAYFCASSPPGGENTEAFFGQGTRLTVV.

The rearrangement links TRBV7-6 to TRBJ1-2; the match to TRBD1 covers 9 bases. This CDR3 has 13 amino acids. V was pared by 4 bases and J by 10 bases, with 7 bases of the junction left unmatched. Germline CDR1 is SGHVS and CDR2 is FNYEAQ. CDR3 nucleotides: TGTGCCAGCAGCTCTACGGGACAGGGTCCCTACACCTTC. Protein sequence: CASSSTGQGPYTF.

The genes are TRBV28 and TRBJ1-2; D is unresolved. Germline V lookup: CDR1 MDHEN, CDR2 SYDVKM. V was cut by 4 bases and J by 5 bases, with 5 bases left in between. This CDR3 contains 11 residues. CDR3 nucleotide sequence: TGTGCCAGCAGTTCCAGGTATGGCTACACCTTC. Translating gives CASSSRYGYTF.